This is a list of T cell receptor beta chains from one sample in a study of blood T cell repertoires in COVID-19. Sequencing used immunoSEQ multiplex PCR; TCRdb keeps in-frame clones, though not all of them. The sample has 40,000 to 50,000 clones, under 95% seen once. Sequencing used peripheral blood. Receptor source: a man aged 70 or older with active COVID-19. CDR3s include the opening cysteine and the closing phenylalanine or tryptophan. The D gene is left open where the match is weak.

cdr3_nt: TGCGCCAGCAGGATGACAGGGGTCACCTCGTGGACTGAAGCTTTCTTT
cdr3_aa: CASRMTGVTSWTEAFF
d_call: TRBD1
j_call: TRBJ1-1
v_call: TRBV5-1

cdr3_nt: TGTGCCAGCATTTCTACCGCGATCTACCAAGAGACCCAGTACTTC
cdr3_aa: CASISTAIYQETQYF
d_call: -
j_call: TRBJ2-5
v_call: TRBV21-1

cdr3_nt: TGTGCCAGCAGTTACGGGACAGGGGCCTACGAGCAGTACTTC
cdr3_aa: CASSYGTGAYEQYF
d_call: TRBD1
j_call: TRBJ2-7
v_call: TRBV6-5

cdr3_nt: TGTGCCAGCAGTCCGCCGGGACTAGCGGGGGCGAGGGGAGAGCAGTACTTC
cdr3_aa: CASSPPGLAGARGEQYF
d_call: TRBD2
j_call: TRBJ2-7
v_call: TRBV27

cdr3_nt: TGTGCCAGCAGTTACCGCAGTTACGAGCAGTACTTC
cdr3_aa: CASSYRSYEQYF
d_call: -
j_call: TRBJ2-7
v_call: TRBV6-2/TRBV6-3

cdr3_nt: TGTGCCACCAGTGACCCATCCCCGGGGGGGCTCGACAATGAGCAGTTCTTC
cdr3_aa: CATSDPSPGGLDNEQFF
d_call: TRBD2
j_call: TRBJ2-1
v_call: TRBV24-1

cdr3_nt: TGTGCCAGCAGCCTATATGGGACTAGCGGGGGGATGGATGAGCAGTTCTTC
cdr3_aa: CASSLYGTSGGMDEQFF
d_call: TRBD2
j_call: TRBJ2-1
v_call: TRBV3-1/TRBV3-2

cdr3_nt: TGTGCCAGCAGCTCCTACGACAGGGCCTATGGCTACACCTTC
cdr3_aa: CASSSYDRAYGYTF
d_call: TRBD1
j_call: TRBJ1-2
v_call: TRBV7-2

cdr3_nt: TGTGCCAGCAGTACCCTCTCCTCCGGGGTAAGTTTCAACGAGCAGTACTTC
cdr3_aa: CASSTLSSGVSFNEQYF
d_call: -
j_call: TRBJ2-7
v_call: TRBV28

cdr3_nt: TGTGCCAGCTCACTATCGGGACAGAACACTGAAGCTTTCTTT
cdr3_aa: CASSLSGQNTEAFF
d_call: -
j_call: TRBJ1-1
v_call: TRBV18

cdr3_nt: TGTGCCAGCAGTTCCCAGGGGGAAGGCTACACCTTC
cdr3_aa: CASSSQGEGYTF
d_call: TRBD1
j_call: TRBJ1-2
v_call: TRBV6-5

cdr3_nt: TGTGCCAGTAGGGGACAGGGAAGCTATGGCTACACCTTC
cdr3_aa: CASRGQGSYGYTF
d_call: TRBD1
j_call: TRBJ1-2
v_call: TRBV19

cdr3_nt: TGTGCCAGCAGTTGGCGACAGGGGATGCAGCCCCAGCATTTT
cdr3_aa: CASSWRQGMQPQHF
d_call: TRBD1
j_call: TRBJ1-5
v_call: TRBV27

cdr3_nt: TGTGCCAGCAGTGATTCAAGGACAGGCGCAACTAATGAAAAACTGTTTTTT
cdr3_aa: CASSDSRTGATNEKLFF
d_call: TRBD1
j_call: TRBJ1-4
v_call: TRBV25-1

cdr3_nt: TGTGCCAGCAGCCCAGGACAGGACAATTCACCCCTCCACTTT
cdr3_aa: CASSPGQDNSPLHF
d_call: TRBD1
j_call: TRBJ1-6
v_call: TRBV28

cdr3_nt: TGTGCCAGCAGCTTAGTTTATCCAGAAAGGGGTGGCTACACCTTC
cdr3_aa: CASSLVYPERGGYTF
d_call: -
j_call: TRBJ1-2
v_call: TRBV5-6

cdr3_nt: TGTGCCAGTAGTATAGACAGGGGGCTTCTTACACCCCTCCACTTT
cdr3_aa: CASSIDRGLLTPLHF
d_call: TRBD1
j_call: TRBJ1-6
v_call: TRBV19

cdr3_nt: TGCGCCAGCAGCTTGTCCGGTGAGCAGTTCTTC
cdr3_aa: CASSLSGEQFF
d_call: -
j_call: TRBJ2-1
v_call: TRBV5-1

cdr3_nt: TGTGCCAGCAGCCCGAGGTTGGGTAATGAAAAACTGTTTTTT
cdr3_aa: CASSPRLGNEKLFF
d_call: -
j_call: TRBJ1-4
v_call: TRBV14

cdr3_nt: TGCGCCAGCAGCAGCGGACAGGGGGCCTCCACTGAAGCTTTCTTT
cdr3_aa: CASSSGQGASTEAFF
d_call: TRBD1
j_call: TRBJ1-1
v_call: TRBV5-1

cdr3_nt: TGTGCCTGGAGTGATGGAGCTGGGGCAGGTAATCAGCCCCAGCATTTT
cdr3_aa: CAWSDGAGAGNQPQHF
d_call: -
j_call: TRBJ1-5
v_call: TRBV30

cdr3_nt: TGTGCCAGCAGCGTAGGGCAGATGAACACTGAAGCTTTCTTT
cdr3_aa: CASSVGQMNTEAFF
d_call: -
j_call: TRBJ1-1
v_call: TRBV9

cdr3_nt: TGCGCCAGCAGCCAAGGTCTAGCGGGGGGAGTCTCCTACAATGAGCAGTTCTTC
cdr3_aa: CASSQGLAGGVSYNEQFF
d_call: TRBD2
j_call: TRBJ2-1
v_call: TRBV4-1

cdr3_nt: TGTGCCAGCCGTCCCCAGACACCTACTAACTATGGCTACACCTTC
cdr3_aa: CASRPQTPTNYGYTF
d_call: -
j_call: TRBJ1-2
v_call: TRBV28